This TCR beta chain was profiled in a study of blood T cell repertoires in COVID-19. Clones were read by immunoSEQ multiplex PCR, and TCRdb kept only the in-frame ones, dropping some. The repertoire has 250,000 to 300,000 clones, roughly 90% of them found once; the top ten carry 1%. V lost 0 bases, J lost 2 bases, and 1 base stayed unmatched. Germline V gene sequence: CDR1 SGHRS, CDR2 YFSETQ. The CDR3 has 14 amino acids. Participants spanned ages about 18 to 100 years and resided in roughly 22 US areas. This TCR came from a woman in her thirties who had recovered from COVID-19. J is TRBJ2-7 and V is TRBV5-1, with 8 bases aligning to TRBD2. Sample: PBMCs or T cells enriched from blood (not recorded which). CDR3 nucleotide sequence: TGCGCCAGCAGCTTGGCCGGGGGGGCCTACGAGCAGTACTTC. It specifies CASSLAGGAYEQYF.